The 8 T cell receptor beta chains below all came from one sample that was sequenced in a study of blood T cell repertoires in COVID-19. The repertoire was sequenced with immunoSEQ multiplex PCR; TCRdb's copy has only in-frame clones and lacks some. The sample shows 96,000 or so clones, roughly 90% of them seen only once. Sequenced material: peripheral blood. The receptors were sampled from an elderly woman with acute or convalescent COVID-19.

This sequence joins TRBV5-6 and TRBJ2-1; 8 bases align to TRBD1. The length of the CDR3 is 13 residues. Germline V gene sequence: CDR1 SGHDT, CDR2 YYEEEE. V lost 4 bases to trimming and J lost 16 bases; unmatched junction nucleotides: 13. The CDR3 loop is CASSQPDRVITFF. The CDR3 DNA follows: TGTGCCAGCAGCCAGCCGGACAGGGTCATAACCTTCTTC.

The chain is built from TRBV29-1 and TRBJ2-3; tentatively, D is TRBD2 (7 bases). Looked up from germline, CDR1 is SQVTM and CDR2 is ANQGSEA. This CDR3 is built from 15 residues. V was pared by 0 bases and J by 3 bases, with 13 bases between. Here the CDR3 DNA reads TGCAGCGTTGAAGATGAAAGGGGGGGGACAGATACGCAGTATTTT. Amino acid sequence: CSVEDERGGTDTQYF.

The DNA for the CDR3 is TGTGCCAGCAGTTTATCCCCACAGGGGAACACTGAAGCTTTCTTT. Encoded protein: CASSLSPQGNTEAFF. The J gene is TRBJ1-1, the V gene TRBV27; D perhaps matches TRBD1 (6 bases). The CDR3 length is 15 residues. Germline CDR1 is MNHEY and CDR2 is SMNVEV (reference sequence). Trimming stripped 0 bases from V and 1 base from J, with 9 bases between.

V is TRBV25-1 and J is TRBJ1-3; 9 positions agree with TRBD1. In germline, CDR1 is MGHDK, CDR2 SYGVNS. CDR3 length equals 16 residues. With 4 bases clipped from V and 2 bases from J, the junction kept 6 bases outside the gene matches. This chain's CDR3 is CASSVTGGEPGNTIYF. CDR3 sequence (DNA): TGTGCCAGCAGTGTGACAGGGGGTGAGCCTGGAAACACCATATATTTT. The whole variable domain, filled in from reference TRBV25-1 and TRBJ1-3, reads EADIYQTPRYLVIGTGKKITLECSQTMGHDKMYWYQQDPGMELHLIHYSYGVNSTEKGDLSSESTVSRIRTEHFPLTLESARPSHTSQYLCASSVTGGEPGNTIYFGEGSWLTVV.

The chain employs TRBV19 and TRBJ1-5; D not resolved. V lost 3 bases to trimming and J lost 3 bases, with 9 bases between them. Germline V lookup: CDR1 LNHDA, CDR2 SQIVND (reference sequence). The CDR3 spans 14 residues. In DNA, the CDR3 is TGTGCCAGTAGTATCGGAGGGCTCAATCAGCCCCAGCATTTT. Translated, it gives CASSIGGLNQPQHF.

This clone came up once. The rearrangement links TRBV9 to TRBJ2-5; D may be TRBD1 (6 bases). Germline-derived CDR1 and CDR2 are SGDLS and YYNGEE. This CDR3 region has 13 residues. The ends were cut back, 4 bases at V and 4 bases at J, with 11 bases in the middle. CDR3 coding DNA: TGTGCCAGCAGCCCCGGACAGCGAGAGACCCAGTACTTC. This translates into CASSPGQRETQYF.

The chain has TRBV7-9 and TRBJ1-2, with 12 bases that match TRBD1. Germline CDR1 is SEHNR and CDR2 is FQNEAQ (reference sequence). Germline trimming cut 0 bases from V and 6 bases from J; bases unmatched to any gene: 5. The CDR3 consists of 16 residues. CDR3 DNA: TGTGCCAGCAGCTTAGCGACCGGGACAGGGGGCCATGGCTACACCTTC. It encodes CASSLATGTGGHGYTF.

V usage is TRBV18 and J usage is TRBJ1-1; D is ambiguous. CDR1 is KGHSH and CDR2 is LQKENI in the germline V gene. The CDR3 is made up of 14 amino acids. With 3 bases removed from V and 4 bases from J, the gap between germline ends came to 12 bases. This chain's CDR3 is CASSPSLEGTEAFF. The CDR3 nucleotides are TGTGCCAGCTCACCGTCCCTGGAGGGCACTGAAGCTTTCTTT.